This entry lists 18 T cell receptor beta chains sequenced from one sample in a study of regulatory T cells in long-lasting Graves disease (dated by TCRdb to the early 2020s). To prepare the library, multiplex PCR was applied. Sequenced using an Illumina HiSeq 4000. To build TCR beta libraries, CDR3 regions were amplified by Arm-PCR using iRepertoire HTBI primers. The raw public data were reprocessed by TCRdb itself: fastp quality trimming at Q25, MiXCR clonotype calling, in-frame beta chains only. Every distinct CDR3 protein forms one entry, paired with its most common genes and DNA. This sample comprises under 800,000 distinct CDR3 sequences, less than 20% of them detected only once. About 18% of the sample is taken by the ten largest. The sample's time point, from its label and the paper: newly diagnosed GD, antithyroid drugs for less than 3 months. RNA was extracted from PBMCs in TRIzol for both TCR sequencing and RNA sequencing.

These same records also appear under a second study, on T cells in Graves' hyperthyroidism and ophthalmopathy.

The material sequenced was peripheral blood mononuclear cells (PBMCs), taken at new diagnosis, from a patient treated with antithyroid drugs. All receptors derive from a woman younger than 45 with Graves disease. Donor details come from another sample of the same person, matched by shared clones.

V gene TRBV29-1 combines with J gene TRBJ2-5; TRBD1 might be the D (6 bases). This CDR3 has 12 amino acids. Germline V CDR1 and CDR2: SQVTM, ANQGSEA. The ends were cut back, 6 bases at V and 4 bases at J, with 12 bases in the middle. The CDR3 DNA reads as TGCAGCGTGGATGGCAGGGGAGAGACCCAGTACTTC. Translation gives CSVDGRGETQYF.

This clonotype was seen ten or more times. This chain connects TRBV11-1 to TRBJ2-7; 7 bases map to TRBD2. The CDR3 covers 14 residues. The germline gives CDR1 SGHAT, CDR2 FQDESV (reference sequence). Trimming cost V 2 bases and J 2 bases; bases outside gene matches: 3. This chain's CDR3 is CASSLRLATYEQYF. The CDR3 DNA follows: TGTGCCAGCAGCTTACGACTAGCCACCTACGAGCAGTACTTC. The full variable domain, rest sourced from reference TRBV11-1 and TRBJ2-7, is EAEVAQSPRYKITEKSQAVAFWCDPISGHATLYWYRQILGQGPELLVQFQDESVVDDSQLPKDRFSAERLKGVDSTLKIQPAELGDSAMYLCASSLRLATYEQYFGPGTRLTVT.

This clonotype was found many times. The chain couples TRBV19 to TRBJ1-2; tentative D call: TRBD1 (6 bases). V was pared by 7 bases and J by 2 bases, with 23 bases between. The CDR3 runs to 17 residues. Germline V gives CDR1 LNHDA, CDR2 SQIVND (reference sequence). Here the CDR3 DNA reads TGTGCCAGTAAAATTGGACAGTTTGTATCCTCGAACTATGGCTACACCTTC. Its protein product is CASKIGQFVSSNYGYTF.

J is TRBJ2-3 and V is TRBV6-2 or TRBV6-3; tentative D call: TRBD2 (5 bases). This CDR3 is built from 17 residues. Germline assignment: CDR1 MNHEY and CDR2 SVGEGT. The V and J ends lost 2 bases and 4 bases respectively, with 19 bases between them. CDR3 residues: CASSYEIGPGSADTQYF. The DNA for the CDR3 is TGTGCCAGCAGTTACGAAATCGGCCCGGGATCTGCAGATACGCAGTATTTT.

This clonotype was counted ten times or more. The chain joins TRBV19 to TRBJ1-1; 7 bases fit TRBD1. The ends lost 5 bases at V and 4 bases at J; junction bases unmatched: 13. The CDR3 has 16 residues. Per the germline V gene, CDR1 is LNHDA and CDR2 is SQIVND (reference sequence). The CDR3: CASSPRTGGLPTEAFF. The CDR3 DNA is TGTGCCAGTAGTCCAAGGACAGGTGGATTGCCCACTGAAGCTTTCTTT.

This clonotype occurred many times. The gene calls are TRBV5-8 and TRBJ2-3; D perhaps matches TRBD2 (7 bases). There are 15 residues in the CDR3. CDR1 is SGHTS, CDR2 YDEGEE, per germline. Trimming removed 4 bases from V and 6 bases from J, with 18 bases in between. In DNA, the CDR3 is TGTGCCAGCAGCCCCAGTGGGCGGGGGCGGGATACGCAGTATTTT. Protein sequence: CASSPSGRGRDTQYF.

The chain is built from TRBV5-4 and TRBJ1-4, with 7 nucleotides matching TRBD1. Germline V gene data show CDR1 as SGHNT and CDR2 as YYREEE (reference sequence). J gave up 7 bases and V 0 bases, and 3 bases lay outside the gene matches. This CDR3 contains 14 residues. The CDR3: CASSLVTGTEKLFF. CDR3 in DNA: TGTGCCAGCAGCTTGGTGACAGGGACTGAAAAACTGTTTTTT.

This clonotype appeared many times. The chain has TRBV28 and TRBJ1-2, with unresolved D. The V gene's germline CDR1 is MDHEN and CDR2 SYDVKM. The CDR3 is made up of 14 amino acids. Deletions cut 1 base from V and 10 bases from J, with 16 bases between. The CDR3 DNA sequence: TGTGCCAGCAGTTTATCCCGACCCGAATTTGCCTACACCTTC. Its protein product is CASSLSRPEFAYTF.

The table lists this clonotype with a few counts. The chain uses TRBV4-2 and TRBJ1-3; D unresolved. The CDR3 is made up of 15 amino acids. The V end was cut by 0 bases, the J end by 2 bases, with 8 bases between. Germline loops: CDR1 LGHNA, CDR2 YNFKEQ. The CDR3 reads CASSQDVGTGNTIYF. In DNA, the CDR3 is TGTGCCAGCAGCCAAGATGTAGGGACTGGAAACACCATATATTTT.

The CDR3 loop reads CSARPVGGQFF. DNA of the CDR3: TGCAGTGCTAGACCAGTGGGAGGGCAGTTCTTC. The rearrangement links TRBV20-1 to TRBJ2-1, with TRBD2 as a possible D gene (6 bases). Per germline, CDR1 DFQATT and CDR2 SNEGSKA (reference sequence). The CDR3 has 11 amino acids. Between the trimmed V and J ends, which lost 2 bases and 12 bases, there was a span of 11 bases.

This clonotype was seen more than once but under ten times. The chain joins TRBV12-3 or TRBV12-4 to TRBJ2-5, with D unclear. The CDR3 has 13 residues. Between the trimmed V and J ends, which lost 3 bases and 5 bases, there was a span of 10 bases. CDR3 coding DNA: TGTGCCAGCAGTTTTCAGGTCCCGGAGACCCAGTACTTC. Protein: CASSFQVPETQYF.

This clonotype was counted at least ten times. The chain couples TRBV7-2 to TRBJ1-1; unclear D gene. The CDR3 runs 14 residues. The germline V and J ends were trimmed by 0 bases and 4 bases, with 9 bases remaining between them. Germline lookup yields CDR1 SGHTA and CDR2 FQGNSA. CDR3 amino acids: CASSLAGRGTEAFF. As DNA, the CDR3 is TGTGCCAGCAGCTTAGCTGGACGAGGCACTGAAGCTTTCTTT.

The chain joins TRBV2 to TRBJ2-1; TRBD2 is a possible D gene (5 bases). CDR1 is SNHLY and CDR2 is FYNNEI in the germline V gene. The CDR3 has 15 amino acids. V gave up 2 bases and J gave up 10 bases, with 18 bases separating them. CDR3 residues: CASSEQVLLAGEQFF. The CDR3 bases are TGTGCCAGCAGTGAACAGGTGCTCCTAGCAGGCGAGCAGTTCTTC.

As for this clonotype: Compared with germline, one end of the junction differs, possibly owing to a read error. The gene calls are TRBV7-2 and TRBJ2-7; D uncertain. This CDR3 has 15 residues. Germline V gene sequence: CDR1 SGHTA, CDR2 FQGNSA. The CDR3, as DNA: TGCGCCGGCAGCTTAGACCCGGGCACCCCTGCCGAGCAGTACTTC. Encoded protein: CAGSLDPGTPAEQYF. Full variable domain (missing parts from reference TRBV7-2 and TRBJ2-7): GAGVSQSPSNKVTEKGKDVELRCDPISGHTALYWYRQSLGQGLEFLIYFQGNSAPDKSGLPSDRFSAERTGGSVSTLTIQRTQQEDSAVYLCAGSLDPGTPAEQYFGPGTRLTVT.

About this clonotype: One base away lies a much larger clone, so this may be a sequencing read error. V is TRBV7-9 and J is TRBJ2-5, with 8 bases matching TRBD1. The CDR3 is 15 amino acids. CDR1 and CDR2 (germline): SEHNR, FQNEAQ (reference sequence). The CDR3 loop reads CVSSSQRTGRETQYF. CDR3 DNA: TGTGTCAGCAGCTCCCAACGGACAGGGCGAGAGACCCAGTACTTC.

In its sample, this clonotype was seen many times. For the CDR3, the DNA is TGCAGCGTTCTACTAGCGGGAGTAGCAGAGACCCAGTACTTC. Protein product: CSVLLAGVAETQYF. This sequence joins TRBV29-1 and TRBJ2-5, with 11 bases that match TRBD2. From germline, CDR1 is SQVTM and CDR2 ANQGSEA. V dropped 5 bases and J dropped 4; count of bases not matched to a gene: 6. CDR3 length: 14 amino acids.

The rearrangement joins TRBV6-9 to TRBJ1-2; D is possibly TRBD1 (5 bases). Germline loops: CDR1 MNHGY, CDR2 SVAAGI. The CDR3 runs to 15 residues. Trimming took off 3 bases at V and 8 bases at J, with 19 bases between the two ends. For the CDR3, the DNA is TGTGCCAGCAGTTACTTTGGGACTGGGGATTGGGGCTACACCTTC. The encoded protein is CASSYFGTGDWGYTF.

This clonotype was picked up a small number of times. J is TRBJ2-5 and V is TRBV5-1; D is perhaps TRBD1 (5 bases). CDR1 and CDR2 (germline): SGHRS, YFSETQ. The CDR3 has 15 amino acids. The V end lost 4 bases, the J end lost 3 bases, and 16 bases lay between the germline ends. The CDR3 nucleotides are TGCGCCAGCAGCGGCAGGGTTACGAAAGAAGAGACCCAGTACTTC. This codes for CASSGRVTKEETQYF.